This record looks at one T cell receptor beta chain sequence and its context. The data are from a study of blood T cell repertoires in COVID-19. In the study overall: Acute and convalescent COVID-19 specimens originated in the United States, Italy and Spain. T cells, B-cell-depleted T cells, or PBMCs provided the cDNA or gDNA that served as material.

The junction had 2 bases not matched to a gene; V was cut back by 4 bases and J by 4 bases. Germline values: CDR1 LNHDA, CDR2 SQIVND (reference sequence). The CDR3 is 15 residues long. Clones were sequenced by immunoSEQ multiplex PCR, and TCRdb holds only the in-frame ones, with some missing. The repertoire consists of 65,000 or so clones, with 78% occurring once and the leading ten covering 25%. J is TRBJ2-2 and V is TRBV19; 11 nucleotides align to TRBD1. Sequenced: peripheral blood. This clonotype was sampled from a human donor in a cohort sampled during active COVID-19. The DNA of the CDR3 is TGTGCCAGTAGTACCGGGACAGGGGGCACCGGGGAGCTGTTTTTT. Residues: CASSTGTGGTGELFF.